Listed here are 22 T cell receptor beta chains from one sample, sequenced in a study of regulatory T cells in long-lasting Graves disease. Time point reported: newly diagnosed GD, antithyroid drugs for less than 3 months. Generation of the TCR library employed RNA extracted from PBMCs. Construction of TCR beta libraries relied on iRepertoire HTBI primers and on Arm-PCR targeting CDR3 regions. TCRdb fed the multiplex PCR reads into MiXCR, producing one record per CDR3 protein. The sample consists of some 500,000 distinct CDR3 sequences, about 16% of them appearing once. The same specimen was also included in a second study, on T cells in Graves' hyperthyroidism and ophthalmopathy.

The sequencing used peripheral blood mononuclear cells (PBMCs), collected at new diagnosis, from a patient treated with antithyroid drugs. The receptors here all came from a middle-aged woman with Graves disease.

V and J are TRBV4-1 and TRBJ1-5; the D is unclear. The CDR3 extends over 14 amino acids. CDR1 is MGHRA, CDR2 YSYEKL, per germline. V was clipped by 0 bases and J by 10 bases, with 13 bases between them. CDR3 nucleotides: TGCGCCAGCAGCCAAGAAGTACTTTTGGAACCCCAGCATTTT. Its translation: CASSQEVLLEPQHF.

As regards this clonotype: This may stem from a read error, because a much larger clone lies one nucleotide away. The chain links TRBV20-1 to TRBJ2-5, with a possible D match to TRBD2 (6 bases). The CDR3 extends over 13 amino acids. The ends were cut back, 1 base at V and 11 bases at J, with 17 bases in the middle. The germline V gene encodes CDR1 DFQATT and CDR2 SNEGSKA (reference sequence). CDR3 region: CSARAGVNNEQYF. CDR3 in DNA: TGCAGTGCTAGAGCGGGGGTCAACAATGAGCAGTACTTC.

The chain recombines TRBV5-6 with TRBJ1-2; tentatively, D is TRBD1 (6 bases). V lost 2 bases and J lost 13, with 12 bases in between. Germline lookup yields CDR1 SGHDT and CDR2 YYEEEE. CDR3 length: 11 residues. The CDR3 region has the DNA TGTGCCAGCAGCTTCCGGGACATAGGCACCTTC. Amino acids: CASSFRDIGTF.

This clonotype appeared many times. The gene calls are TRBV2 and TRBJ2-3; D ambiguous. This CDR3 comprises 12 residues. Trimming removed 5 bases at V and 0 bases at J, with 3 bases between. Germline loops: CDR1 SNHLY, CDR2 FYNNEI. The CDR3 DNA reads as TGTGCCAGCAGTCAAAGCACAGATACGCAGTATTTT. Encoded protein: CASSQSTDTQYF.

The chain couples TRBV28 to TRBJ1-5, with D possibly matching TRBD1 (5 bases). The V gene's germline CDR1 is MDHEN and CDR2 SYDVKM. The CDR3 consists of 14 residues. The V end lost 2 bases, the J end lost 6 bases, and 11 bases lay between the germline ends. The CDR3 DNA reads as TGTGCCAGCAGTTTAATCCCGCAGGGTCAGCCCCAGCATTTT. Protein product: CASSLIPQGQPQHF.

Notes on this clonotype: A much larger clone differs by one base, so this may be a read error. The chain has TRBV7-3 and TRBJ2-7, with 10 bases aligning to TRBD1. This CDR3 comprises 16 residues. Germline trimming cut 5 bases from V and 3 bases from J; bases unmatched to any gene: 10. Germline CDR1 reads SGHTA; CDR2 reads FQGTGA. The CDR3 DNA sequence: TGTGCCAGCAGCCCAGACGGGACAGGGGATAGCTACGAGCAGTACTTC. Encoded protein: CASSPDGTGDSYEQYF.

V gene TRBV10-3 combines with J gene TRBJ2-1, with TRBD2 matching 11 bases. Germline V gene lookup returns CDR1 ENHRY and CDR2 SYGVKD. V shed 7 bases, J shed 4 bases, and the junction held 9 bases outside the gene matches. CDR3 length equals 16 residues. The CDR3: CAIKDSGGANYNEQFF. DNA of the CDR3: TGTGCCATCAAAGATAGCGGGGGGGCAAATTACAATGAGCAGTTCTTC.

This chain joins TRBV18 and TRBJ2-3; D call uncertain. Per the germline V gene, CDR1 is KGHSH and CDR2 is LQKENI. V was pared by 0 bases and J by 0 bases, with 10 bases between. The CDR3 is 16 residues long. For the CDR3, the DNA is TGTGCCAGCTCACCACCCGGCCGATCTAGCACAGATACGCAGTATTTT. Translation: CASSPPGRSSTDTQYF.

This clonotype has just a few counts. The V call is TRBV5-1, the J call TRBJ1-5; 7 bases fit TRBD1. The CDR3 consists of 19 residues. Germline V CDR1 and CDR2: SGHRS, YFSETQ. After removal of 6 bases from V and 5 bases from J, the junction contained 23 bases not matched to a gene. This chain's CDR3 is CASILAISGTESKDQPQHF. CDR3 bases: TGCGCCAGCATCCTAGCAATTTCCGGGACAGAATCTAAGGATCAGCCCCAGCATTTT. The variable domain in full, with the rest retrieved from reference TRBV5-1 and TRBJ1-5, is KAGVTQTPRYLIKTRGQQVTLSCSPISGHRSVSWYQQTPGQGLQFLFEYFSETQRNKGNFPGRFSGRQFSNSRSEMNVSTLELGDSALYLCASILAISGTESKDQPQHFGDGTRLSIL.

This clonotype was seen many times. The chain employs TRBV4-1 and TRBJ2-3; D ambiguous. Trimming pared 4 bases from V and 4 bases from J, leaving 15 bases between. This CDR3 contains 15 residues. Germline V lookup: CDR1 MGHRA, CDR2 YSYEKL. CDR3 loop: CASSPGPFLADTQYF. DNA of the CDR3: TGCGCCAGCAGCCCTGGACCTTTCTTAGCAGATACGCAGTATTTT.

Comment on this clonotype: A read error may be the cause here, since a much bigger clone is one base away. V usage is TRBV5-1 and J usage is TRBJ1-1; D uncertain. Germline loops: CDR1 SGHRS, CDR2 YFSETQ. This CDR3 comprises 16 residues. Trimming removed 0 bases at V and 6 bases at J, with 18 bases between. CDR3 in amino acids: CASSLGEDGVFAEAFF. In DNA form, the CDR3 reads TGCGCCAGCAGCTTGGGCGAGGACGGAGTGTTCGCTGAAGCTTTCTTT.

This clonotype has ten or more counts. The chain recombines TRBV11-2 with TRBJ2-2, with D perhaps TRBD2 (5 bases). Trimming shortened V by 1 base and J by 6 bases, and 15 bases separated the two germline ends. The CDR3 has 16 residues. CDR1 is SGHAT and CDR2 is FQNNGV in the germline V gene. In nucleotides, the CDR3 is TGTGCCAGCAGCTTAGGGACTCTGTCCAGCGCCGGGGAGCTGTTTTTT. Protein: CASSLGTLSSAGELFF.

This clonotype appeared many times. V and J are TRBV10-3 and TRBJ2-7; TRBD2 matches 10 bases. The germline V gene has CDR1 ENHRY and CDR2 SYGVKD. After removal of 0 bases from V and 3 bases from J, the junction contained 5 bases not matched to a gene. The CDR3 is 16 residues long. Written as DNA, the CDR3 is TGTGCCATCAGTGAGTCCGTGACTAGCGGGCACTACGAGCAGTACTTC. Protein: CAISESVTSGHYEQYF.

This clonotype has a handful of counts. The chain has TRBV6-2 or TRBV6-3 and TRBJ1-2; D may be TRBD1 (6 bases). CDR1 is MNHEY and CDR2 is SVGEGT in the germline V gene. The CDR3 has 17 amino acids. V lost 0 bases, J lost 2 bases, and 16 bases lay in between. CDR3 bases: TGTGCCAGCAGTTACTCGAACAGGGATCCTGGCAACTATGGCTACACCTTC. The encoded protein is CASSYSNRDPGNYGYTF.

This chain links TRBV19 with TRBJ1-3; D is possibly TRBD1 (5 bases). The CDR3 runs 14 residues. Germline V gene sequence: CDR1 LNHDA, CDR2 SQIVND (reference sequence). The V gene lost 6 bases and the J gene lost 2 bases, with 11 bases spanning the gap. CDR3 region: CASRPGGAGNTIYF. CDR3 DNA sequence: TGTGCCAGTAGGCCCGGGGGGGCTGGAAACACCATATATTTT.

As for this clonotype: One base separates it from a far larger clone, so it is likely a read error. This chain connects TRBV28 to TRBJ1-1, with TRBD1 matching 10 bases. J gave up 4 bases and V 6 bases, and 2 bases lay outside the gene matches. This CDR3 spans 13 amino acids. Looked up from germline, CDR1 is MDHEN and CDR2 is SYDVKM. The CDR3 DNA reads as TGTGCCAGCAGGGGACAGGGGAGCACTGAAGCTTTCTTT. Translation gives CASRGQGSTEAFF.

This clonotype was picked up many times. This chain joins TRBV29-1 and TRBJ2-5; 13 nucleotides align to TRBD2. The trim removed 4 bases at V and 4 bases at J, leaving 0 bases unmatched. CDR1 and CDR2 (germline): SQVTM, ANQGSEA. The length of the CDR3 is 13 residues. This chain's CDR3 is CSVGLAGGETQYF. Here the CDR3 DNA reads TGCAGCGTTGGACTAGCGGGGGGAGAGACCCAGTACTTC.

The CDR3 DNA follows: TGCGCCAGCAGTGAAGGAGGGACGGGTCAGCCCCAGCATTTT. This codes for CASSEGGTGQPQHF. The chain has TRBV10-1 and TRBJ1-5, with D maybe TRBD1 (5 bases). CDR3 length: 14 amino acids. Germline V lookup: CDR1 WNHNN, CDR2 SYGVQD (reference sequence). Trimming stripped 3 bases from V and 6 bases from J, with 12 bases between.

This clonotype has ten or more counts. The J gene is TRBJ1-4, the V gene TRBV12-3 or TRBV12-4; D not resolved. Trimming left V 1 base short and J 5 bases short, with 5 bases between. This CDR3 region has 13 residues. CDR3 nucleotides: TGTGCCAGCAGTTTAGGTAAAAATGAAAAACTGTTTTTT. This codes for CASSLGKNEKLFF.

To note about this clonotype: A much larger clone lies a single base off, so this may be a read error. The chain recombines TRBV7-9 with TRBJ2-1; D possibly uses TRBD1 or TRBD2 (5 bases each). The V gene's germline CDR1 is SEHNR and CDR2 FQNEAQ (reference sequence). The CDR3 totals 13 residues. CDR3 bases: TGTGCCAGCAGCCAAATTTCAGGGAGTGAGCAGCTCTTC. Its protein is CASSQISGSEQLF.

This clonotype was counted at least ten times. The chain has TRBV5-5 and TRBJ2-1, with 11 bases lining up with TRBD2. The trim removed 6 bases at V and 7 bases at J, leaving 9 bases unmatched. The germline V gene encodes CDR1 SGHKS and CDR2 YYEKEE (reference sequence). This CDR3 contains 15 residues. CDR3 nucleotides: TGTGCCAGCATCTTTGGGGCTAGCGGGGGGAATGAGCAGTTCTTC. Protein product: CASIFGASGGNEQFF.

The chain links TRBV5-1 to TRBJ2-1; no clear D gene. Germline V lookup: CDR1 SGHRS, CDR2 YFSETQ. CDR3 length equals 13 residues. The V end was cut by 3 bases, the J end by 10 bases, with 14 bases between. The CDR3 nucleotides are TGCGCCAGCAGCTCAGCGTCCCGGGCCGAGCAGTTCTTC. This sequence encodes CASSSASRAEQFF.